This TCR beta chain was recovered during a study of T cell responses to AZD1222 COVID-19 vaccine. Profiling relied on immunoSEQ multiplex PCR, and the TCRdb table lists in-frame clones only, not all of them. The sample contains more than 120,000 clones, almost 90% of which appear only once. V was trimmed by 4 bases and J by 10 bases, leaving 20 bases between them. Germline-derived CDR1 and CDR2 are MNHNS and SASEGT. This CDR3 is 16 amino acids long. Second-dose recipients at about 4 or about 12 weeks were treated as one pooled group. This TCR was recovered from an adult who received the AZD1222 COVID-19 vaccine. This sample comprised peripheral blood, obtained 28 days after the second AZD1222 dose. The chain combines TRBV6-1 with TRBJ1-6; D possibly corresponds to TRBD1 (5 bases). CDR3 sequence: CASSVDGLGGLSPLHF. CDR3 nucleotide sequence: TGTGCCAGCAGTGTTGACGGCCTCGGGGGTCTATCACCCCTCCACTTT.